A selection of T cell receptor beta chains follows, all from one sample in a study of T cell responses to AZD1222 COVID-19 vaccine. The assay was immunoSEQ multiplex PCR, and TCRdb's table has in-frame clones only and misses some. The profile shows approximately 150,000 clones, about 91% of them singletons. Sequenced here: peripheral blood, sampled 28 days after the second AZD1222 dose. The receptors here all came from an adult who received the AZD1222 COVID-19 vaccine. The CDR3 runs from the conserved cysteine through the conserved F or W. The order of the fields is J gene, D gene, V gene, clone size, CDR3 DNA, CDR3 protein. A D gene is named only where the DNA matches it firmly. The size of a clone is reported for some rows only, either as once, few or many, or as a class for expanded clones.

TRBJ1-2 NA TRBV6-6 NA TGTGCCAGCAGTTACATCGCGGGGGCTTTACAAGGCTACACCTTC CASSYIAGALQGYTF
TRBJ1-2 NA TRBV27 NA TGTGCCAGCAGCTCCCAGGGGTATAGGGGTGGCTACACCTTC CASSSQGYRGGYTF
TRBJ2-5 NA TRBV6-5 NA TGTGCCAGCAGTTTAATTCAGGGGGGGCAAGAGACCCAGTACTTC CASSLIQGGQETQYF
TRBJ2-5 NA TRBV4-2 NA TGTGCCAGCAGCCTAGCGGCCCCACAAGAGACCCAGTACTTC CASSLAAPQETQYF
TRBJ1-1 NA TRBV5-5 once TGTGCCAGCAGCGGAGCAGTCAGGGGCGGTACTGAAGCTTTCTTT CASSGAVRGGTEAFF
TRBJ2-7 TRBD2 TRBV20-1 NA TGCAGTGCTAGTTGGCGGGGGATTACCTACGAGCAGTACTTC CSASWRGITYEQYF
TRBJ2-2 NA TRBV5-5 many TGTGCCAGCAGCTTGGCGGGGCGCACCGGGGAGCTGTTTTTT CASSLAGRTGELFF
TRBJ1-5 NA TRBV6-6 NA TGTGCCAGCACTCTCAGGGAGCATCAGCCCCAGCATTTT CASTLREHQPQHF
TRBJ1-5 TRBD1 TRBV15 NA TGTGCCACTGGACAGGGAGATCAGCCCCAGCATTTT CATGQGDQPQHF
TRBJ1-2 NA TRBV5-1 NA TGCGCCAGCGGAACAGAATATGGCTACACCTTC CASGTEYGYTF
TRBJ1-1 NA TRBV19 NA TGTGCCAGTAAACAGGGAGTTGGCAACACTGAAGCTTTCTTT CASKQGVGNTEAFF
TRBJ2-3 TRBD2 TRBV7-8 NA TGTGCCAGCAGCTTAACGGGGGGGTCCTCAGATACGCAGTATTTT CASSLTGGSSDTQYF
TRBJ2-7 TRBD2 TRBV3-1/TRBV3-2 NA TGTGCCAGCAGACCCGGGACTAGCGTTTACGAGCAGTACTTC CASRPGTSVYEQYF
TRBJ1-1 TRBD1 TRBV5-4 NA TGTGCCAGCAGCTTGGGTGCGGGACAGGGGGCAGGGACTGAAGCTTTCTTT CASSLGAGQGAGTEAFF
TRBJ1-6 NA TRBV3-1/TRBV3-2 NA TGTGCCAGCAGCCGTTCGGGGCGGATTTCCCCACCCCTCCACTTT CASSRSGRISPPLHF